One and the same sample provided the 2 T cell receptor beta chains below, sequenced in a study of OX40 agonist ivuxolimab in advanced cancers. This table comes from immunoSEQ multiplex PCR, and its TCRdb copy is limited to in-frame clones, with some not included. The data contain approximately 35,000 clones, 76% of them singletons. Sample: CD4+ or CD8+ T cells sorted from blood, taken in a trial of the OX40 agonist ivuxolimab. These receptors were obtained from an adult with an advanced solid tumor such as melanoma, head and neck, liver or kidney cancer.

As DNA, the CDR3 is TGTGCCAGCAAAGATTATGGCTACACCTTC. Its translation is CASKDYGYTF. V and J are TRBV2 and TRBJ1-2; no firm D call. This CDR3 is 10 amino acids long. CDR1 is SNHLY, CDR2 FYNNEI, per germline. The germline V and J ends were trimmed by 7 bases and 5 bases, with 5 bases remaining between them.

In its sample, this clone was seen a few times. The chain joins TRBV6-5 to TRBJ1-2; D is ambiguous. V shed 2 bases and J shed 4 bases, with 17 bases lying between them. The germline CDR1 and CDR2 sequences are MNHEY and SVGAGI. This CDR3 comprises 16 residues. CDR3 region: CASSYTRTGGGYGYTF. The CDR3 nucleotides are TGTGCCAGCAGTTACACTAGGACTGGAGGTGGCTATGGCTACACCTTC.